This T cell receptor beta chain comes out of a study of post-analysis software for immune sequencing data. About the study: There were relapsing-remitting, secondary progressive and progressive-relapsing multiple sclerosis among the disease courses included. Regarding the study as a whole: The authors found that F measure strongly co-clustered same-batch samples. Four or five TRBV segments, including TRBV5-6, TRBV5-1 and TRBV20-1, were more frequent in patients than controls.

cDNA libraries of TCR beta carried unique molecular identifiers. Each sample of about 0.95 to 11 million input T cells yielded 500,000 or so cDNA molecules, so each molecule approximated one T cell. TCRdb fed the PCR reads into MiXCR, producing one record per CDR3 protein. The sample shows a few hundred thousand distinct CDR3 sequences, around 33% of them seen only once. Trimming cost V 4 bases and J 0 bases; bases outside gene matches: 7. The germline V gene has CDR1 MNHNS and CDR2 SASEGT. This CDR3 comprises 16 residues. As concerns this clonotype: Its antigen is not identified.

The source of this sequence is a girl aged 10 to 17 with multiple sclerosis. The sample consisted of blood. V usage is TRBV6-1 and J usage is TRBJ2-5, with 8 bases fitting TRBD2. The CDR3 bases are TGTGCCAGCAGTGCAATTCGGGGGGGGAACCAAGAGACCCAGTACTTC. Translating it yields CASSAIRGGNQETQYF.